These 3 T cell receptor beta chains came from one sample sequenced in a study of cytomegalovirus exposure and HLA in healthy donors. 60 Vbeta and 13 Jbeta primers were used in PCR. Data came from immunoSEQ multiplex PCR; TCRdb stores just in-frame clones and leaves some out. The data show over 150,000 clones, about 80% seen once. Sequenced input: PBMCs. The source is a woman aged 40-49 years in good health and CMV-seronegative.

This clone came up once. The V call is TRBV19, the J call TRBJ2-3, with D possibly TRBD2 on 7 matching bases. This CDR3 contains 15 residues. V lost 7 bases and J 8 bases, leaving 22 bases between the germline ends. Germline V lookup: CDR1 LNHDA, CDR2 SQIVND (reference sequence). The CDR3 protein is CASMPGGGGGITQYF. The DNA of the CDR3 is TGTGCCAGTATGCCTGGGGGCGGGGGCGGGATTACGCAGTATTTT.

The V gene is TRBV18, the J gene TRBJ1-2, with a possible D match to TRBD1 (5 bases). The ends were cut back, 3 bases at V and 4 bases at J, with 15 bases in the middle. CDR1 KGHSH and CDR2 LQKENI come from the germline V gene. The CDR3 sequence is 15 residues long. The CDR3 bases are TGTGCCAGCTCACCGTTTAACGCGGGGGTCTATGGCTACACCTTC. It yields the protein CASSPFNAGVYGYTF.

In the case of this clone: Sequence at one end of the junction differs from germline and may be a read error. The chain links TRBV6-1 to TRBJ2-7; D possibly corresponds to TRBD1 (6 bases). CDR1 is MNHNS and CDR2 is SASEGT in the germline V gene. This CDR3 is built from 13 residues. This CDR3 is CASSEGGQGLPSF. CDR3 bases: TGTGCCAGCAGTGAAGGGGGTCAGGGGTTACCCAGCTTC.